Each of the 17 T cell receptor beta chains below was sequenced from the same sample in a study of cytomegalovirus exposure and HLA in healthy donors. The PCR had 60 Vbeta and 13 Jbeta primers. Generated by immunoSEQ multiplex PCR, the TCRdb table keeps only in-frame clones and is missing some. The profile covers around 150,000 clones, with roughly 86% appearing a single time and more than 0.5% taken by the ten largest. The specimen sequenced was PBMCs. The source is a woman between 40 and 55 years old in good health and CMV-seronegative.

The chain combines TRBV7-8 with TRBJ2-7; D perhaps matches TRBD2 (6 bases). This CDR3 region has 14 residues. The germline V gene encodes CDR1 SGHVS and CDR2 FQNEAQ. V was shortened by 3 bases and J by 0 bases, with 9 bases between the two germline ends. The CDR3: CASSLEGSSYEQYF. In DNA form, the CDR3 reads TGTGCCAGCAGCTTGGAGGGAAGCTCCTACGAGCAGTACTTC. The entire variable domain, with the rest obtained from reference TRBV7-8 and TRBJ2-7, is as follows: GAGVSQSPRYKVAKRGQDVALRCDPISGHVSLFWYQQALGQGPEFLTYFQNEAQLDKSGLPSDRFFAERPEGSVSTLKIQRTQQEDSAVYLCASSLEGSSYEQYFGPGTRLTVT.

This chain joins TRBV20-1 and TRBJ2-1; the D gene is possibly TRBD2 (5 bases). V dropped 4 bases and J dropped 9 bases, with 10 bases sitting between them. CDR3 length equals 11 residues. Germline CDR1 reads DFQATT; CDR2 reads SNEGSKA (reference sequence). Here the CDR3 reads CSANTRSEQFF. In DNA form, the CDR3 reads TGCAGTGCTAATACTAGGTCTGAGCAGTTCTTC.

This clone turned up a few times. This chain joins TRBV6-5 and TRBJ1-1, with 9 nucleotides matching TRBD1. The V and J ends lost 6 bases and 4 bases, in that order; junction bases with no gene match: 6. CDR1 and CDR2 (germline): MNHEY, SVGAGI. This CDR3 has 14 amino acids. The CDR3 nucleotides read TGTGCCAGCAGAAGGGACAGGGTATTCACTGAAGCTTTCTTT. Translated, it gives CASRRDRVFTEAFF.

The chain couples TRBV7-9 to TRBJ2-7, with a possible D match to TRBD2 (6 bases). Germline CDR1 reads SEHNR; CDR2 reads FQNEAQ (reference sequence). This CDR3 comprises 13 residues. The CDR3 coding sequence is TGTGCGAGTTTGGGCGGGAATACCTACGAGCAGTACTTC. The encoded protein is CASLGGNTYEQYF. Complete variable domain (other parts from reference TRBV7-9 and TRBJ2-7): DTGVSQNPRHKITKRGQNVTFRCDPISEHNRLYWYRQTLGQGPEFLTYFQNEAQLEKSRLLSDRFSAERPKGSFSTLEIQRTEQGDSAMYLCASLGGNTYEQYFGPGTRLTVT.

This clone was observed once. The chain has TRBV5-3 and TRBJ2-5, with TRBD2 identical over 11 bases. TRBV5-3 is given ORF status, its function remaining uncertain. V trimming: 10 bases; J trimming: 3 bases; junction bases outside the gene matches: 5. The CDR3 extends over 13 amino acids. Here the CDR3 reads CAPSGLAEETQYF. The CDR3 DNA reads as TGTGCCCCCTCGGGACTAGCGGAAGAGACCCAGTACTTC.

The rearrangement uses TRBV18 and TRBJ1-2; 8 bases are a match to TRBD1. V trimming: 6 bases; J trimming: 6 bases; junction bases outside the gene matches: 18. CDR1 KGHSH and CDR2 LQKENI come from the germline V gene. This CDR3 has 17 residues. CDR3 coding DNA: TGTGCCAGCTCCCCGGGGACAGGCCAAACCCCTGCTAATGGCTACACCTTC. It is translated as CASSPGTGQTPANGYTF.

The rearrangement links TRBV28 to TRBJ2-2; D gene ambiguous. Germline CDR1 MDHEN, CDR2 SYDVKM. Trimming left V 2 bases short and J 1 base short, with 5 bases between. This CDR3 contains 14 residues. The DNA of the CDR3 is TGTGCCAGCAGTTTAAGACAGAACACCGGGGAGCTGTTTTTT. Encoded protein: CASSLRQNTGELFF.

V usage is TRBV4-2 and J usage is TRBJ2-3; 10 nucleotides align to TRBD2. The CDR3 totals 15 residues. V trimming: 1 base; J trimming: 6 bases; junction bases outside the gene matches: 4. Per the germline V gene, CDR1 is LGHNA and CDR2 is YNFKEQ. CDR3 in amino acids: CASSQGTSGGDTQYF. DNA of the CDR3: TGTGCCAGCAGCCAAGGGACTAGCGGTGGGGATACGCAGTATTTT.

The J gene is TRBJ2-1, the V gene TRBV7-9; D may be TRBD1 (6 bases). Germline lookup yields CDR1 SEHNR and CDR2 FQNEAQ (reference sequence). This CDR3 is built from 14 residues. V lost 11 bases and J lost 1, with 15 bases in between. The CDR3 DNA reads TGTGCCGGTCAAAGGGGGTCATCCTACAATGAGCAGTTCTTC. Its translation is CAGQRGSSYNEQFF.

The rearrangement links TRBV7-9 to TRBJ2-2; TRBD2 matches at 7 bases. The V segment lost 3 bases and the J segment 0 bases; nucleotides outside the gene matches: 10. This CDR3 comprises 18 residues. CDR1 is SEHNR and CDR2 is FQNEAQ in the germline V gene (reference sequence). CDR3 sequence: CASSFPGGGKTNTGELFF. Here the CDR3 DNA reads TGTGCCAGCAGCTTCCCGGGCGGGGGAAAAACGAACACCGGGGAGCTGTTTTTT.

The V call is TRBV28, the J call TRBJ2-2, with 8 bases fitting TRBD2. V was clipped by 5 bases and J by 8 bases; unmatched bases: 10. The germline V gene has CDR1 MDHEN and CDR2 SYDVKM. There are 15 residues in the CDR3. The CDR3 region has the DNA TGTGCCAGCAGTGGTGCGGGGGGAGAAGGAGGGGAGCTGTTTTTT. This gives the protein CASSGAGGEGGELFF.

The chain couples TRBV7-8 to TRBJ1-4; TRBD1 might be the D (5 bases). With 5 bases removed from V and 0 bases from J, the gap between germline ends came to 13 bases. In germline, CDR1 is SGHVS, CDR2 FQNEAQ. The CDR3 is 16 residues long. CDR3 sequence reads: CASSRNGGATNEKLFF. CDR3 DNA sequence: TGTGCCAGCAGCCGTAACGGGGGGGCAACTAATGAAAAACTGTTTTTT. Full variable domain (rest looked up from reference TRBV7-8 and TRBJ1-4): GAGVSQSPRYKVAKRGQDVALRCDPISGHVSLFWYQQALGQGPEFLTYFQNEAQLDKSGLPSDRFFAERPEGSVSTLKIQRTQQEDSAVYLCASSRNGGATNEKLFFGSGTQLSVL.

J is TRBJ1-6 and V is TRBV7-2; D is possibly TRBD1 (5 bases). CDR3 length: 16 amino acids. Per the germline V gene, CDR1 is SGHTA and CDR2 is FQGNSA. With 5 bases removed from V and 0 bases from J, the gap between germline ends came to 11 bases. CDR3 DNA sequence: TGTGCCAGCAGCCCCTCGGGGGGCTCCTATAATTCACCCCTCCACTTT. Its protein product is CASSPSGGSYNSPLHF.

This rearrangement joins TRBV11-2 to TRBJ2-3, with 11 bases lining up with TRBD2. The CDR3 has 15 residues. Germline V CDR1 and CDR2: SGHAT, FQNNGV. With 3 bases clipped from V and 2 bases from J, the junction kept 1 base outside the gene matches. CDR3 protein: CASSLGLAATDTQYF. The CDR3 DNA reads as TGTGCCAGCAGCTTGGGACTAGCGGCCACAGATACGCAGTATTTT.

This rearrangement joins TRBV4-1 to TRBJ1-5; 10 nucleotides line up with TRBD1. The V and J ends lost 2 bases and 4 bases, in that order; junction bases with no gene match: 5. Germline assignment: CDR1 MGHRA and CDR2 YSYEKL. The length of the CDR3 is 16 residues. The CDR3 sequence: CASSQPTGGSNQPQHF. DNA for the CDR3: TGCGCCAGCAGCCAACCGACAGGGGGCTCGAATCAGCCCCAGCATTTT.

The chain combines TRBV27 with TRBJ2-7, with 7 bases that match TRBD1. Germline V lookup: CDR1 MNHEY, CDR2 SMNVEV (reference sequence). After removal of 5 bases from V and 3 bases from J, the junction contained 7 bases not matched to a gene. This CDR3 region has 14 residues. This CDR3 reads CASSSRTGHYEQYF. The DNA of the CDR3 is TGTGCCAGCAGTAGTCGGACAGGTCACTACGAGCAGTACTTC.

The chain joins TRBV5-4 to TRBJ2-2; TRBD1 agrees at 9 bases. From germline, CDR1 is SGHNT and CDR2 YYREEE (reference sequence). The CDR3 is 16 amino acids. Trimming cost V 3 bases and J 4 bases; bases outside gene matches: 7. The CDR3 is CASSSTGTGFTGELFF. The CDR3 nucleotides are TGTGCCAGCAGCTCTACCGGGACAGGGTTCACCGGGGAGCTGTTTTTT.